This is a list of T cell receptor beta chains from one sample in a study of control samples from healthy donors and cancer patients. TCRdb keeps only in-frame clones here, not all; method: immunoSEQ multiplex PCR. The repertoire includes around 48,000 clones, over 85% of them detected once, and around a quarter sits in the top ten. The specimen sequenced was PBMCs. These receptors came from a woman aged 45-65 years with head and neck cancer. Both conserved end residues are part of each CDR3. The D gene is left open where the match is weak. Clone size appears in some rows only: once, few, many, or a class for an expanded clone.

abundance: .
d_gene: .
v_gene: TRBV28
j_gene: TRBJ1-2
CDR3aa: CASSFGEAGNYGYTF
CDR3nt: TGTGCCAGCAGTTTCGGAGAGGCCGGGAACTATGGCTACACCTTC

abundance: few
d_gene: .
v_gene: TRBV6-2/TRBV6-3
j_gene: TRBJ2-7
CDR3aa: CASSTRGTEQYF
CDR3nt: TGTGCCAGCAGTACCAGGGGTACCGAGCAGTACTTC

abundance: .
d_gene: TRBD2
v_gene: TRBV3-1/TRBV3-2
j_gene: TRBJ2-1
CDR3aa: CASSQKRGRVAGGSSYNEQFF
CDR3nt: TGTGCCAGCAGCCAAAAAAGAGGTCGGGTAGCGGGAGGGAGCTCCTACAATGAGCAGTTCTTC

abundance: .
d_gene: .
v_gene: TRBV27
j_gene: TRBJ1-5
CDR3aa: CASSLTGFNQPQHF
CDR3nt: TGTGCCAGCAGCTTAACAGGGTTCAATCAGCCCCAGCATTTT

abundance: .
d_gene: .
v_gene: TRBV6-2/TRBV6-3
j_gene: TRBJ1-3
CDR3aa: CASSPSWGRNQLGHTIYF
CDR3nt: TGTGCCAGCAGCCCGTCGTGGGGACGGAACCAACTGGGTCACACCATATATTTT

abundance: .
d_gene: .
v_gene: TRBV7-9
j_gene: TRBJ2-7
CDR3aa: CASSLGAGQYEQYF
CDR3nt: TGTGCCAGCAGCTTAGGTGCAGGGCAATACGAGCAGTACTTC

abundance: .
d_gene: .
v_gene: TRBV18
j_gene: TRBJ2-7
CDR3aa: CASSPSPEPSSYEQYF
CDR3nt: TGTGCCAGCTCGCCCTCACCTGAACCGAGCTCCTACGAGCAGTACTTC

abundance: once
d_gene: TRBD1
v_gene: TRBV12-3/TRBV12-4
j_gene: TRBJ2-5
CDR3aa: CASRDSKETQYF
CDR3nt: TGTGCCAGCCGGGACAGCAAGGAGACCCAGTACTTC

abundance: .
d_gene: TRBD1
v_gene: TRBV2
j_gene: TRBJ2-7
CDR3aa: CASGRQGPYEQYF
CDR3nt: TGTGCCAGCGGCAGACAGGGCCCCTACGAGCAGTACTTC

abundance: few
d_gene: .
v_gene: TRBV9
j_gene: TRBJ2-3
CDR3aa: CASSFRGTDTQYF
CDR3nt: TGTGCCAGCAGCTTCAGGGGCACAGATACGCAGTATTTT

abundance: .
d_gene: TRBD1
v_gene: TRBV29-1
j_gene: TRBJ1-3
CDR3aa: CSVAGQGAGNTIYF
CDR3nt: TGCAGCGTTGCGGGACAGGGCGCTGGAAACACCATATATTTT

abundance: .
d_gene: .
v_gene: TRBV5-5
j_gene: TRBJ1-4
CDR3aa: CASNRGNTNEKLFF
CDR3nt: TGTGCCAGCAACCGGGGTAATACTAATGAAAAACTGTTTTTT

abundance: .
d_gene: .
v_gene: TRBV5-1
j_gene: TRBJ2-5
CDR3aa: CASRRTVEETQYF
CDR3nt: TGCGCCAGCAGAAGGACTGTTGAAGAGACCCAGTACTTC

abundance: .
d_gene: .
v_gene: TRBV6-6
j_gene: TRBJ1-1
CDR3aa: CASSYMGGTVEAFF
CDR3nt: TGTGCCAGCAGTTACATGGGGGGAACAGTTGAAGCTTTCTTT

abundance: .
d_gene: TRBD2
v_gene: TRBV15
j_gene: TRBJ2-3
CDR3aa: CATSRAGLASYTDTQYF
CDR3nt: TGTGCCACCAGCAGAGCTGGACTAGCAAGTTACACAGATACGCAGTATTTT

abundance: .
d_gene: .
v_gene: TRBV3-1/TRBV3-2
j_gene: TRBJ2-3
CDR3aa: CASSLAPRAQDTQYF
CDR3nt: TGTGCCAGCAGCCTGGCCCCACGGGCTCAAGATACGCAGTATTTT

abundance: .
d_gene: TRBD2
v_gene: TRBV10-1
j_gene: TRBJ2-2
CDR3aa: CASSERRLAGNTGELFF
CDR3nt: TGCGCCAGCAGTGAGAGAAGGCTAGCGGGAAACACCGGGGAGCTGTTTTTT

abundance: .
d_gene: TRBD1
v_gene: TRBV19
j_gene: TRBJ1-5
CDR3aa: CASSRDRVQPQHF
CDR3nt: TGTGCCAGTAGCCGAGACAGGGTCCAGCCCCAGCATTTT

abundance: .
d_gene: .
v_gene: TRBV12-3/TRBV12-4
j_gene: TRBJ2-3
CDR3aa: CASSPDFTDTQYF
CDR3nt: TGTGCCAGCAGTCCAGACTTCACAGATACGCAGTATTTT

abundance: .
d_gene: TRBD2
v_gene: TRBV7-2
j_gene: TRBJ2-1
CDR3aa: CASSGGGLAVYNEQFF
CDR3nt: TGTGCCAGCAGCGGGGGAGGACTAGCGGTCTACAATGAGCAGTTCTTC

abundance: .
d_gene: .
v_gene: TRBV28
j_gene: TRBJ1-5
CDR3aa: CASTLGGSNQPQHF
CDR3nt: TGTGCCAGCACCTTGGGGGGTAGCAATCAGCCCCAGCATTTT

abundance: .
d_gene: .
v_gene: TRBV29-1
j_gene: TRBJ2-1
CDR3aa: CSVLAGVAYNEQFF
CDR3nt: TGCAGCGTCCTGGCAGGGGTGGCATACAATGAGCAGTTCTTC

abundance: .
d_gene: .
v_gene: TRBV30
j_gene: TRBJ1-6
CDR3aa: CASATEGLSYNSPLHF
CDR3nt: TGTGCCTCCGCTACCGAGGGCCTCTCCTATAATTCACCCCTCCACTTT

abundance: .
d_gene: .
v_gene: TRBV12-3/TRBV12-4
j_gene: TRBJ1-1
CDR3aa: CASSLYGNTEAFF
CDR3nt: TGTGCCAGCAGTTTATATGGGAACACTGAAGCTTTCTTT

abundance: .
d_gene: .
v_gene: TRBV15
j_gene: TRBJ1-1
CDR3aa: CATSRPRQVYTEAFF
CDR3nt: TGTGCCACCAGCAGACCAAGGCAGGTCTACACTGAAGCTTTCTTT

abundance: .
d_gene: .
v_gene: TRBV2
j_gene: TRBJ1-1
CDR3aa: CASSLRVVPEAFF
CDR3nt: TGTGCCAGCAGTCTCAGGGTGGTCCCTGAAGCTTTCTTT

abundance: .
d_gene: TRBD1
v_gene: TRBV5-4
j_gene: TRBJ2-2
CDR3aa: CASSAGQETTGELFF
CDR3nt: TGTGCCAGCAGCGCCGGACAGGAGACCACCGGGGAGCTGTTTTTT

abundance: few
d_gene: .
v_gene: TRBV9
j_gene: TRBJ1-2
CDR3aa: CASSVGTGYGYTF
CDR3nt: TGTGCCAGCAGCGTCGGGACGGGCTATGGCTACACCTTC

abundance: .
d_gene: .
v_gene: TRBV6-5
j_gene: TRBJ1-1
CDR3aa: CASSYSTEVNTEAFF
CDR3nt: TGTGCCAGCAGTTACTCCACGGAAGTGAACACTGAAGCTTTCTTT

abundance: .
d_gene: .
v_gene: TRBV7-8
j_gene: TRBJ1-5
CDR3aa: CASSLPETYQPQHF
CDR3nt: TGTGCCAGCAGTCTCCCAGAGACTTATCAGCCCCAGCATTTT

abundance: .
d_gene: .
v_gene: TRBV5-5
j_gene: TRBJ2-7
CDR3aa: CASSRGSLGYEQYF
CDR3nt: TGTGCCAGCAGCCGGGGGTCACTAGGCTACGAGCAGTACTTC

abundance: .
d_gene: .
v_gene: TRBV5-4
j_gene: TRBJ1-1
CDR3aa: CASSSGVLGTEAFF
CDR3nt: TGTGCCAGCAGCTCGGGAGTTCTGGGCACTGAAGCTTTCTTT

abundance: .
d_gene: TRBD1
v_gene: TRBV28
j_gene: TRBJ1-2
CDR3aa: CASSTPGTGGYGYTF
CDR3nt: TGTGCCAGCAGTACCCCCGGGACAGGGGGCTATGGCTACACCTTC

abundance: .
d_gene: TRBD1
v_gene: TRBV5-1
j_gene: TRBJ1-2
CDR3aa: CASTQESGTGASYRIRGYTF
CDR3nt: TGCGCCAGCACACAAGAATCCGGGACAGGGGCATCATATAGGATTCGGGGCTACACCTTC

abundance: .
d_gene: TRBD1
v_gene: TRBV6-5
j_gene: TRBJ1-6
CDR3aa: CASSPTGGDNSPLHF
CDR3nt: TGTGCCAGCAGTCCCACAGGGGGCGATAATTCACCCCTCCACTTT

abundance: .
d_gene: .
v_gene: TRBV27
j_gene: TRBJ2-7
CDR3aa: CASSLYGGGTYEQYF
CDR3nt: TGTGCCAGCAGTTTATACGGGGGAGGAACCTACGAGCAGTACTTC

abundance: .
d_gene: TRBD2
v_gene: TRBV9
j_gene: TRBJ2-2
CDR3aa: CASSVRGGAGTGELFF
CDR3nt: TGTGCCAGCAGCGTACGCGGGGGGGCCGGCACCGGGGAGCTGTTTTTT

abundance: .
d_gene: TRBD2
v_gene: TRBV7-2
j_gene: TRBJ2-3
CDR3aa: CASSLGRGFTDTQYF
CDR3nt: TGTGCCAGCAGCTTAGGGCGGGGGTTCACAGATACGCAGTATTTT

abundance: .
d_gene: .
v_gene: TRBV21-1
j_gene: TRBJ1-3
CDR3aa: CASSYQGNTIYF
CDR3nt: TGTGCCAGCAGCTACCAGGGAAACACCATATATTTT

abundance: .
d_gene: .
v_gene: TRBV19
j_gene: TRBJ1-2
CDR3aa: CASSRGDYGYTF
CDR3nt: TGTGCCAGTAGCAGGGGAGACTATGGCTACACCTTC

abundance: .
d_gene: .
v_gene: TRBV18
j_gene: TRBJ1-5
CDR3aa: CASSEFNQPQHF
CDR3nt: TGTGCCAGCTCAGAATTCAATCAGCCCCAGCATTTT

abundance: .
d_gene: TRBD2
v_gene: TRBV6-2/TRBV6-3
j_gene: TRBJ2-1
CDR3aa: CASSYSSGVYNEQFF
CDR3nt: TGTGCCAGCAGTTACTCGAGCGGGGTCTACAATGAGCAGTTCTTC

abundance: .
d_gene: TRBD2
v_gene: TRBV7-2
j_gene: TRBJ2-1
CDR3aa: CASSLGGWSYNEQFF
CDR3nt: TGTGCCAGCTCACTGGGAGGGTGGTCCTACAATGAGCAGTTCTTC

abundance: .
d_gene: .
v_gene: TRBV18
j_gene: TRBJ2-3
CDR3aa: CASSVSTDTQYF
CDR3nt: TGTGCCAGCTCAGTTAGCACAGATACGCAGTATTTT

abundance: .
d_gene: .
v_gene: TRBV28
j_gene: TRBJ2-7
CDR3aa: CASSFSGVRSYEQYF
CDR3nt: TGTGCCAGCAGTTTCTCCGGGGTGAGGTCCTACGAGCAGTACTTC

abundance: few
d_gene: TRBD1
v_gene: TRBV7-9
j_gene: TRBJ2-1
CDR3aa: CASSLADRVLGNEQFF
CDR3nt: TGTGCCAGCAGCTTAGCGGACAGGGTTTTAGGCAATGAGCAGTTCTTC

abundance: .
d_gene: TRBD2
v_gene: TRBV9
j_gene: TRBJ2-3
CDR3aa: CASSVGGLAGVTDTQYF
CDR3nt: TGTGCCAGCAGCGTAGGGGGACTAGCGGGGGTGACAGATACGCAGTATTTT

abundance: .
d_gene: TRBD1
v_gene: TRBV28
j_gene: TRBJ2-1
CDR3aa: CASSLRTGSYNEQFF
CDR3nt: TGTGCCAGCAGTCTCCGGACAGGGTCCTACAATGAGCAGTTCTTC

abundance: .
d_gene: .
v_gene: TRBV30
j_gene: TRBJ2-4
CDR3aa: CAWSRAINEAKNIQYF
CDR3nt: TGTGCCTGGAGTAGGGCCATTAATGAAGCCAAAAACATTCAGTACTTC

abundance: .
d_gene: .
v_gene: TRBV6-6
j_gene: TRBJ1-2
CDR3aa: CASSYIEGLVRGYTF
CDR3nt: TGTGCCAGCAGTTACATTGAGGGGCTCGTCCGTGGCTACACCTTC

abundance: .
d_gene: .
v_gene: TRBV28
j_gene: TRBJ2-7
CDR3aa: CASSTYGSFAYEQYF
CDR3nt: TGTGCCAGCAGTACCTACGGGAGTTTCGCCTACGAGCAGTACTTC

abundance: .
d_gene: .
v_gene: TRBV11-2
j_gene: TRBJ1-1
CDR3aa: CASQPPGGGGTEAFF
CDR3nt: TGTGCCAGCCAGCCCCCAGGAGGGGGTGGCACTGAAGCTTTCTTT

abundance: .
d_gene: .
v_gene: TRBV7-8
j_gene: TRBJ2-6
CDR3aa: CASSLERPSGANVLTF
CDR3nt: TGTGCCAGCAGCTTGGAAAGACCCTCTGGGGCCAACGTCCTGACTTTC

abundance: .
d_gene: .
v_gene: TRBV19
j_gene: TRBJ2-6
CDR3aa: CASSTRASSSNSGANVLTF
CDR3nt: TGTGCCAGTAGTACACGTGCCTCCAGTTCCAACTCTGGGGCCAACGTCCTGACTTTC